This TCR beta chain was recovered during a study of blood T cell repertoires in COVID-19 (TCRdb year 2020). For context, the study as a whole: Samples covering the acute and convalescent phases of COVID-19 were provided by collaborators in the United States, Italy and Spain. The sample metadata nearly always contained a de-identified subject ID, COVID-19 status, age in years and sex. The dataset comprised deeply sampled blood TCRbeta repertoires from subjects exposed to, actively infected with, or recovered from COVID-19. Where HLA class I and class II types were available, the types were taken from metadata supplied by the sample provider, not from assay-based typing. The prospective study material was composed of cDNA or gDNA derived from T cells, B-cell-depleted T cells, or PBMCs. The repertoires were released in a freely available public database meant as a resource for research on the immune response to SARS-CoV-2. Samples were obtained from the ongoing ImmuneRACE study (first 160 participants) and from 1,200 or so subjects provided by 6 global collaborators.

The germline V gene gives CDR1 as SGHNT and CDR2 as YENEEA. Trimming at the junction amounts to 2 bases on V and 6 bases on J, and the germline ends lie 11 bases apart. Counted from cysteine to phenylalanine, this CDR3 has 13 amino acids. The only DNA kept is the CDR3, 39 bases in frame from the first base. One collaborating source in Seattle enrolled patients while the patients were actively infected and followed the patients over time throughout the course of disease. The collaborating institutions used their own protocols to collect whole blood in K2EDTA tubes. For TCRbeta analysis, collaborator samples were shipped as frozen whole blood, as isolated PBMCs, or as DNA extracted from either sample type. Overall study results and their limits: Clinical and demographic metadata were provided uncurated, with the amount varying by source and participant.

The immunoSEQ Assay, a bias-controlled multiplex PCR, was used to amplify TCRbeta CDR3 regions from genomic DNA. The authors' pipeline ran thus. The number of nucleated cells in each sample was estimated from the amplification of reference gene primers within the assay. To quantify the absolute abundance of each unique TCRbeta CDR3 rearrangement, sequence reads were collapsed and filtered. For each sample, productive Simpson clonality was calculated as the square root of Simpson's diversity index across productive rearrangements. TCRdb took over this immuneACCESS table, retaining in-frame rearrangements with V and J assigned. Such tables are incomplete; in checked studies, under half of the missing clones stem from an unresolved V gene, and the remainder is unexplained. Clonal size and the V and J genes are those of that table, whereas D and trimming came from the DNA. This sample gives over 150,000 clones in total; around 85% of them show up just once. The ten largest make up under 0.8% of the sample.

On this clone: Which antigen it targets is not known. Base qualities are not provided; no much larger clone lies one nucleotide away.

Here the chain combines TRBV11-3 and TRBJ2-7; tentative D gene TRBD1, with 5 bases matching. The receptor was derived from a man aged 60 to 69 with COVID-19, enrolled during active disease. The sample consisted of peripheral blood. The DNA sequence is given as TGTGCCAGCAGCTTACAGGGCACGGGCGAGCAGTACTTC. This yields the protein CASSLQGTGEQYF.